The 16 T cell receptor beta chains below come from one sample, sequenced in a study of OX40 agonist ivuxolimab in advanced cancers. The library was prepared using the immunoSEQ multiplex PCR assay. TCRdb took this table from immuneACCESS and kept in-frame rearrangements with V and J called. Such tables lack part of the clones; where checked against another copy, unresolved V genes explain under half of the gap, and the rest is unexplained. The sample yields around 16,000 clones; approximately 90% were counted once. Roughly 30% of the sample comes from the top ten. This sample comprised CD4+ or CD8+ T cells sorted from blood, obtained in a trial of the OX40 agonist ivuxolimab. The origin of the receptors is an adult with an advanced solid tumor such as melanoma, head and neck, liver or kidney cancer.

This clone was observed a few times. V gene TRBV14 combines with J gene TRBJ2-2; D is perhaps TRBD2 (6 bases). Germline V gene lookup returns CDR1 SGHDN and CDR2 FVKESK. The V gene lost 5 bases and the J gene lost 5 bases, with 18 bases spanning the gap. The CDR3 sequence is 16 residues long. The CDR3 sequence is CASSFRTPGVTGELFF. CDR3 DNA sequence: TGTGCCAGCAGCTTCCGGACTCCGGGAGTGACCGGGGAGCTGTTTTTT.

The chain combines TRBV11-2 with TRBJ2-1; no clear D. There are 15 residues in the CDR3. The germline CDR1 and CDR2 sequences are SGHAT and FQNNGV. The V and J ends lost 3 bases and 4 bases respectively, with 13 bases between them. The CDR3 sequence: CASSFLPRSYNEQFF. In nucleotides, the CDR3 is TGTGCCAGCAGCTTTCTTCCTAGAAGTTACAATGAGCAGTTCTTC.

This chain connects TRBV2 to TRBJ2-7, with D perhaps given as TRBD1 or TRBD2 (5 bases each). Per the germline V gene, CDR1 is SNHLY and CDR2 is FYNNEI. V was trimmed by 7 bases and J by 2 bases, leaving 21 bases between them. This CDR3 is built from 16 residues. In DNA, the CDR3 is TGTGCCAGCATTCCCGCACGGGGCGGAGCAACCTACGAGCAGTACTTC. Protein: CASIPARGGATYEQYF.

The chain combines TRBV7-6 with TRBJ2-5; 11 bases agree with TRBD2. Germline CDR1 reads SGHVS; CDR2 reads FNYEAQ. The V and J ends lost 1 base and 0 bases, in that order; junction bases with no gene match: 13. The CDR3 covers 20 residues. CDR3 sequence (DNA): TGTGCCAGCAGCTTAGTCCCCGAAATAGCGGGAGGGCCGTACCAAGAGACCCAGTACTTC. It yields the protein CASSLVPEIAGGPYQETQYF.

This chain connects TRBV7-9 to TRBJ2-3; TRBD2 agrees at 7 bases. V lost 5 bases to trimming and J lost 13 bases; unmatched junction nucleotides: 9. Germline CDR1 reads SEHNR; CDR2 reads FQNEAQ (reference sequence). CDR3 length: 12 residues. The CDR3 DNA is TGTGCCAGCAGCCTTGGCGGGGGATTGGAGTATTTT. Translated, it gives CASSLGGGLEYF.

The rearrangement uses TRBV7-9 and TRBJ2-1; D not certain. V lost 5 bases, J lost 10 bases, and 12 bases lay in between. The CDR3 totals 12 residues. Per the germline V gene, CDR1 is SEHNR and CDR2 is FQNEAQ (reference sequence). CDR3 sequence: CASSDLGREQFF. The CDR3 DNA sequence: TGTGCCAGCAGCGATCTAGGGCGAGAGCAGTTCTTC.

J is TRBJ2-1 and V is TRBV4-1; D is undetermined. The ends were cut back, 1 base at V and 4 bases at J, with 8 bases in the middle. Germline assignment: CDR1 MGHRA and CDR2 YSYEKL. CDR3 length equals 14 residues. The CDR3 here is CASSQVSQYNEQFF. The CDR3 nucleotides are TGCGCCAGCAGCCAAGTAAGTCAGTACAATGAGCAGTTCTTC.

V is TRBV6-6 and J is TRBJ2-2; D is perhaps TRBD1 (6 bases). Germline V lookup: CDR1 MNHNY, CDR2 SVGAGI (reference sequence). Trimming left V 0 bases short and J 5 bases short, with 13 bases between. The CDR3 is made up of 16 amino acids. The CDR3 bases are TGTGCCAGCAGTTACTCTAGGCAGGGGTGGACCGGGGAGCTGTTTTTT. Protein: CASSYSRQGWTGELFF.

By proportion, this clone is large. J is TRBJ2-1 and V is TRBV7-9; no reliable D call. Trimming shortened V by 11 bases and J by 6 bases, and 11 bases separated the two germline ends. From germline, CDR1 is SEHNR and CDR2 FQNEAQ (reference sequence). The CDR3 sequence is 11 residues long. CDR3 sequence reads: CAHMSGNEQFF. CDR3 in DNA: TGTGCCCACATGTCGGGCAATGAGCAGTTCTTC.

This clone was recorded once. This chain joins TRBV29-1 and TRBJ2-2; the D call may be TRBD1 or TRBD2 (5 bases each). The CDR3 is 15 residues long. Trimming stripped 3 bases from V and 0 bases from J, with 11 bases between. In germline, CDR1 is SQVTM, CDR2 ANQGSEA. Written as DNA, the CDR3 is TGCAGCGTTGACGGCCAGGGAGCGAACACCGGGGAGCTGTTTTTT. Translation: CSVDGQGANTGELFF.

The chain links TRBV4-2 to TRBJ2-1, with a tentative D call TRBD2 (6 bases). The CDR3 is made up of 14 amino acids. V lost 5 bases to trimming and J lost 9 bases, with 17 bases between them. CDR1 and CDR2 (germline): LGHNA, YNFKEQ. The CDR3 region is CASSLEIGTLEQFF. The CDR3 bases are TGTGCCAGCAGCTTGGAGATTGGGACTCTTGAGCAGTTCTTC.

The chain recombines TRBV7-9 with TRBJ2-7; tentatively, D is TRBD1 or TRBD2 (6 bases each). This CDR3 region has 13 residues. The germline V gene has CDR1 SEHNR and CDR2 FQNEAQ (reference sequence). Between the trimmed V and J ends, which lost 2 bases and 4 bases, there was a span of 9 bases. CDR3 sequence: CASSLRGTYEQYF. The CDR3 DNA follows: TGTGCCAGCAGCTTAAGGGGGACTTACGAGCAGTACTTC.

The gene calls are TRBV6-5 and TRBJ1-2; D is uncertain. CDR3 length equals 14 residues. Germline CDR1 is MNHEY and CDR2 is SVGAGI. The germline V and J ends were trimmed by 0 bases and 5 bases, with 10 bases remaining between them. The CDR3 DNA reads TGTGCCAGCAGTTACTCCCCGGAGCGGTATGGCTACACCTTC. This sequence encodes CASSYSPERYGYTF.

The chain is built from TRBV19 and TRBJ1-2; 9 bases map to TRBD1. V trimming: 0 bases; J trimming: 8 bases; junction bases outside the gene matches: 7. The CDR3 is 15 residues long. Looked up from germline, CDR1 is LNHDA and CDR2 is SQIVND (reference sequence). The CDR3 sequence is CASSIDQGQGSGYTF. CDR3 in DNA: TGTGCCAGTAGTATAGATCAGGGACAGGGTTCCGGCTACACCTTC.

This clone was seen only once. The chain uses TRBV6-5 and TRBJ2-2, with D uncertain. Per the germline V gene, CDR1 is MNHEY and CDR2 is SVGAGI. The germline V and J ends were trimmed by 2 bases and 0 bases, with 7 bases remaining between them. This CDR3 region has 15 residues. CDR3 nucleotides: TGTGCCAGCAGTTACGGTGAGCCGAACACCGGGGAGCTGTTTTTT. It encodes CASSYGEPNTGELFF.

V gene TRBV19 combines with J gene TRBJ2-2, with 7 bases matching TRBD1. Germline CDR1 LNHDA, CDR2 SQIVND (reference sequence). V trimming: 7 bases; J trimming: 6 bases; junction bases outside the gene matches: 2. The CDR3 is 12 amino acids. The CDR3 reads CASNTGAGELFF. As DNA, the CDR3 is TGTGCCAGTAACACAGGGGCCGGGGAGCTGTTTTTT.